The sequence of this T cell receptor (beta chain) was determined in a study of shared clonotypes between healthy human individuals. Across the study: CD4 naive and CD4 memory each took three plates per donor, while CD8 naive took two and CD8 memory one.

Sequenced by immunoSEQ multiplex PCR; TCRdb stores in-frame clones only, minus some. The sample includes roughly 520,000 clones, 95% to 96% of them seen just once. The CDR3 loop spans 19 amino acids. V was clipped by 4 bases and J by 2 bases; unmatched bases: 14. CDR1 and CDR2 from the germline V gene are SNHLY and FYNNEI. This TCR came from a woman aged 25-40 years in good health. Input material: naive CD4+ T cells sorted from blood. Subset given: CD45RA+ positively selected. The chain employs TRBV2 and TRBJ2-7; TRBD2 matches 13 bases. The DNA for the CDR3 is TGTGCCAGCAGTGGTATACGTGGGAGACTAGCGGGAGGTCCCTACGAGCAGTACTTC. Translation gives CASSGIRGRLAGGPYEQYF.